This T cell receptor beta chain was identified in a study of T cells in Graves' hyperthyroidism and ophthalmopathy. This CDR3 is built from 12 residues. V lost 7 bases and J lost 8; bases outside the gene matches: 6. From germline, CDR1 is SGHKS and CDR2 YYEKEE (reference sequence). RNA transcripts gave rise to amplified TCR beta CDR3 regions. When the TCR CDR3 underwent first-round RT-PCR, the HTBI primer set was used. TCRdb re-analysed the multiplex PCR reads in MiXCR, keeping a single row per CDR3 protein. The sample consists of 600,000 to 850,000 distinct CDR3 sequences, over 15% of them appearing once. This clonotype was counted many times.

The clonotype comes from a woman aged 45-60 years with Graves' hyperthyroidism that later progressed to Graves' ophthalmopathy. The sequenced sample was blood. The V gene is TRBV5-5, the J gene TRBJ1-2, with 9 bases that match TRBD1. This CDR3 reads CASDGQGSGYTF. DNA of the CDR3: TGTGCCAGCGACGGACAGGGGAGCGGCTACACCTTC.